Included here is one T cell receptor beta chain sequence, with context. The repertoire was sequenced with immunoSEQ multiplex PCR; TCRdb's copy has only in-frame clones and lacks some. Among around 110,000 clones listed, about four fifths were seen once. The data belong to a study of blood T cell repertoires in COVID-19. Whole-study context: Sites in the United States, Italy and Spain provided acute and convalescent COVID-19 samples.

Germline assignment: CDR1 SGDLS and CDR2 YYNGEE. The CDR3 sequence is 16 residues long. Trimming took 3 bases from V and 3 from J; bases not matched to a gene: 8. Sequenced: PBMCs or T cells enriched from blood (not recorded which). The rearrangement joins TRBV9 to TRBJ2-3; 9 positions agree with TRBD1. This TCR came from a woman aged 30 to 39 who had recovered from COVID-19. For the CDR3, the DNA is TGTGCCAGCAGCGGACAGGGGGGCAGCCAGACAGATACGCAGTATTTT. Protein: CASSGQGGSQTDTQYF.